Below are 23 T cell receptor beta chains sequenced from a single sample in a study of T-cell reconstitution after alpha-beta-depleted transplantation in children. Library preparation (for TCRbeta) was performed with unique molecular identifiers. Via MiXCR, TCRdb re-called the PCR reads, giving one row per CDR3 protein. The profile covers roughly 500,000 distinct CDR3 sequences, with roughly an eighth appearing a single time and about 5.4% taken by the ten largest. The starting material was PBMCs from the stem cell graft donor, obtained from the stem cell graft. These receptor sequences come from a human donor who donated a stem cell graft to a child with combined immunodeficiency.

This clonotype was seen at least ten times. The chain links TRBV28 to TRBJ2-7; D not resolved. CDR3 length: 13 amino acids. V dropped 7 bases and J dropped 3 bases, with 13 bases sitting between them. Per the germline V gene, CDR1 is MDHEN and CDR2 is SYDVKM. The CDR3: CASNPGDLYEQYF. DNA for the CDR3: TGTGCCAGCAATCCGGGCGACCTCTACGAGCAGTACTTC. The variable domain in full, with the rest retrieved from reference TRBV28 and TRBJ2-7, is DVKVTQSSRYLVKRTGEKVFLECVQDMDHENMFWYRQDPGLGLRLIYFSYDVKMKEKGDIPEGYSVSREKKERFSLILESASTNQTSMYLCASNPGDLYEQYFGPGTRLTVT.

The CDR3 sequence: CASRLTGDTGELFF. The CDR3 region has the DNA TGCGCCAGCAGGTTGACAGGGGACACCGGGGAGCTGTTTTTT. The chain is built from TRBV5-1 and TRBJ2-2, with 8 bases fitting TRBD1. Germline CDR1 is SGHRS and CDR2 is YFSETQ. This CDR3 has 14 amino acids. V shed 5 bases and J 3 bases; nucleotides not matched to a gene: 3.

In nucleotides, the CDR3 is TGTGCCAGCGTGGGCTCCTACAATTTTAATGAGCAGTTCTTC. Translated, it gives CASVGSYNFNEQFF. The chain is built from TRBV6-2 or TRBV6-3 and TRBJ2-1; unclear D gene. Germline CDR1 reads MNHEY; CDR2 reads SVGEGT. The CDR3 consists of 14 residues. With 8 bases removed from V and 7 bases from J, the gap between germline ends came to 18 bases.

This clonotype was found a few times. The CDR3 nucleotides read TGTGCCAGCACCTCTCGGACTAGCGGGGGGGGAGATACGCAGTATTTT. Amino acid sequence: CASTSRTSGGGDTQYF. This chain links TRBV7-2 with TRBJ2-3; 15 bases are shared with TRBD2. V lost 7 bases and J lost 5; bases outside the gene matches: 7. CDR3 length equals 16 residues. Germline CDR1 SGHTA, CDR2 FQGNSA.

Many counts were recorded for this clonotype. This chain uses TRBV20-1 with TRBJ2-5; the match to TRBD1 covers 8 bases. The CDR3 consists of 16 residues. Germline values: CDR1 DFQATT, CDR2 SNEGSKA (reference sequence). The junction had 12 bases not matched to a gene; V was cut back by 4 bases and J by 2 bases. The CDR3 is CSATTPYGQGQETQYF. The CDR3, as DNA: TGCAGTGCTACAACACCCTATGGACAGGGACAAGAGACCCAGTACTTC.

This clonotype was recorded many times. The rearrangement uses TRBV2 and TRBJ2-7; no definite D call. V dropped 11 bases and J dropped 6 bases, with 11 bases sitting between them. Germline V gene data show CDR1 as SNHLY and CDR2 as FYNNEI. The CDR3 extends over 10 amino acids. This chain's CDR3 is CAANSAEQYF. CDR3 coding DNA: TGTGCCGCCAACTCCGCCGAGCAGTACTTC.

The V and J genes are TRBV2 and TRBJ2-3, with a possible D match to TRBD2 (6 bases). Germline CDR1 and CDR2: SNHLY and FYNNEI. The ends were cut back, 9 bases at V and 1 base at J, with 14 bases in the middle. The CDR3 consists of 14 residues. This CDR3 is CARVDWRGTDTQYF. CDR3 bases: TGTGCCAGGGTAGACTGGAGGGGCACAGATACGCAGTATTTT.

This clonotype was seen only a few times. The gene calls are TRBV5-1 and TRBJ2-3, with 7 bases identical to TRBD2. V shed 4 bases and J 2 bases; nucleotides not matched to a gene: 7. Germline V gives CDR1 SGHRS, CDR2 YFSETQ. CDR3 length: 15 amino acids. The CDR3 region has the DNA TGCGCCAGCAGCGTGCGGGACTACACCACAGATACGCAGTATTTT. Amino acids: CASSVRDYTTDTQYF.

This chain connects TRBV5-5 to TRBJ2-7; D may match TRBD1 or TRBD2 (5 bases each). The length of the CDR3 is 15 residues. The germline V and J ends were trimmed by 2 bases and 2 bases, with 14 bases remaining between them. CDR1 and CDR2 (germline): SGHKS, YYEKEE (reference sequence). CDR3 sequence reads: CASSFTGTLTYEQYF. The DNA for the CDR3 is TGTGCCAGCAGCTTCACCGGGACCCTGACCTACGAGCAGTACTTC.

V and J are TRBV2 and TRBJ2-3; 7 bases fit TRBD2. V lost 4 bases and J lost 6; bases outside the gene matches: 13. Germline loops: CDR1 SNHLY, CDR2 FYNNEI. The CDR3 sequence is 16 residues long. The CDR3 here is CASSAIMTSISDTQYF. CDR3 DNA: TGTGCCAGCAGTGCTATTATGACTAGCATATCCGATACGCAGTATTTT.

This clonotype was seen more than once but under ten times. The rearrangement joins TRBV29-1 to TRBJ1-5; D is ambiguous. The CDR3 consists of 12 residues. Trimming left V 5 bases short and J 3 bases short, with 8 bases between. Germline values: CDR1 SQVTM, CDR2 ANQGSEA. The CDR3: CSVWGPNQPQHF. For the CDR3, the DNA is TGCAGCGTTTGGGGTCCCAATCAGCCCCAGCATTTT.

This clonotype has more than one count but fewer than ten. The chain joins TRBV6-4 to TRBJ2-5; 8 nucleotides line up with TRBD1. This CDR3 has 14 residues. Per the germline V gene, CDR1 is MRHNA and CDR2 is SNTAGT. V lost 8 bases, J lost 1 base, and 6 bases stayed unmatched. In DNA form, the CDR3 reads TGTGCCAGCCAGGACAGGGTTATCCAAGAGACCCAGTACTTC. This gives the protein CASQDRVIQETQYF.

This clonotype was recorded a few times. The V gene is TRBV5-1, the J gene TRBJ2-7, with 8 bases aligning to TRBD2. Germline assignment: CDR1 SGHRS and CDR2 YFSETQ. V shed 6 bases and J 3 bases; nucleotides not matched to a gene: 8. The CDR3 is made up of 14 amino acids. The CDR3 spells CASTFSGELYEQYF. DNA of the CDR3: TGCGCCAGCACCTTTAGCGGGGAACTCTACGAGCAGTACTTC.

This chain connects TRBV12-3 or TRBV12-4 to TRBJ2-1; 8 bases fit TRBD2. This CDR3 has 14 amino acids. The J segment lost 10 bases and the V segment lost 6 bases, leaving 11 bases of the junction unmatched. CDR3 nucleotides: TGTGCCAGCAGCCGCGAGCGGGAGCTGGGGGAGCAGTTCTTC. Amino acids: CASSRERELGEQFF.

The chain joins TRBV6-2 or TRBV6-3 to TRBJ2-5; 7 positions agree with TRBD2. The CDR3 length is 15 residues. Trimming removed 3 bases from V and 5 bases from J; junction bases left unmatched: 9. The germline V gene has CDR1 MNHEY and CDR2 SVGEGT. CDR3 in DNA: TGTGCCAGCAGTTATTCTAGCGGAGACGCGGAGACCCAGTACTTC. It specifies CASSYSSGDAETQYF.

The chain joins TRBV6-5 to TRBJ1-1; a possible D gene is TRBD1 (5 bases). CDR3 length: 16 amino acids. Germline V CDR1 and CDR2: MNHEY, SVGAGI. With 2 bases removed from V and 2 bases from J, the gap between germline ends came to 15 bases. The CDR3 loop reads CASSYPDDQGNTEAFF. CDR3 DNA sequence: TGTGCCAGCAGTTACCCGGATGACCAGGGAAACACTGAAGCTTTCTTT.

The CDR3 DNA reads TGCAGCGTGACAGGAGGTTCCTACAATGAGCAGTTCTTC. Translation gives CSVTGGSYNEQFF. This chain joins TRBV29-1 and TRBJ2-1, with a weak D call TRBD1 (6 bases). CDR3 length: 13 amino acids. The germline gives CDR1 SQVTM, CDR2 ANQGSEA. V lost 6 bases and J 1 base, leaving 10 bases between the germline ends.

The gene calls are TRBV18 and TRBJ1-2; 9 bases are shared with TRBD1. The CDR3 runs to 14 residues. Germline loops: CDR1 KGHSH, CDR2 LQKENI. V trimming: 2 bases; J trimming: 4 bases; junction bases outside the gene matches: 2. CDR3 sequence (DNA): TGTGCCAGCTCACCATCGACAGGGGGCTATGGCTACACCTTC. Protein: CASSPSTGGYGYTF.

The CDR3 bases are TGTGCCAGCAGCTGGAGGGGGACCTACAATGAGCAGTTCTTC. Protein sequence: CASSWRGTYNEQFF. The rearrangement joins TRBV12-3 or TRBV12-4 to TRBJ2-1; either TRBD1 or TRBD2 may fit D (6 bases each). The CDR3 length is 14 residues. The V end was cut by 6 bases, the J end by 2 bases, with 11 bases between.

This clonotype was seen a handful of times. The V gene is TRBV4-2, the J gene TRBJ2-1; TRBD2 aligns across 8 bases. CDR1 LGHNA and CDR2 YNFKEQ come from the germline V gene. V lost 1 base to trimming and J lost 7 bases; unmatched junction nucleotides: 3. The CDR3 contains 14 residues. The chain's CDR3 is CASSQVGTRNEQFF. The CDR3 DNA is TGTGCCAGCAGCCAAGTGGGGACTAGGAATGAGCAGTTCTTC.

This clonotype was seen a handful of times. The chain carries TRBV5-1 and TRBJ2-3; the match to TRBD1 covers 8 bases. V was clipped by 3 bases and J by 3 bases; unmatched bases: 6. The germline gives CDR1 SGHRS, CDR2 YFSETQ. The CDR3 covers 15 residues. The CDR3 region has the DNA TGCGCCAGCAGCTGGGGGGACAGGCGGACAGATACGCAGTATTTT. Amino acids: CASSWGDRRTDTQYF.

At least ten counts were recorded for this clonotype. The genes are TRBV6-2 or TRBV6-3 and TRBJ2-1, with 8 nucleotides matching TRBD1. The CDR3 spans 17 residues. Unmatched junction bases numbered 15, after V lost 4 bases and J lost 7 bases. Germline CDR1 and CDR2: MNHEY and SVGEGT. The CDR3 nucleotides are TGTGCCAGCAGTTCTCCAACAGGGGGATGGATGAGGAATGAGCAGTTCTTC. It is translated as CASSSPTGGWMRNEQFF.

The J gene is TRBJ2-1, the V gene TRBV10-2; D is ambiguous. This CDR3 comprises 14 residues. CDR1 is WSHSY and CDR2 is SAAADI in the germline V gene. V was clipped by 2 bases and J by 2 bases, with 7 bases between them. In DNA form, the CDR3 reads TGCGCCAGCAGTGAGATGCGGCCCTACAATGAGCAGTTCTTC. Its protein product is CASSEMRPYNEQFF.